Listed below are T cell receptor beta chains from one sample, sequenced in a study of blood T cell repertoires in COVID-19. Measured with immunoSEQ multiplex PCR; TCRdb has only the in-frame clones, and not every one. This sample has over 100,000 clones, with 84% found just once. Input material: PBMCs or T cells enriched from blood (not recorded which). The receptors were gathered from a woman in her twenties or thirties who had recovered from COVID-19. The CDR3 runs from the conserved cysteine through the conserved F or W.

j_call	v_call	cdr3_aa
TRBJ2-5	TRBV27	CASSPRMGASETQYF
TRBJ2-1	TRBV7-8	CASSFSGGLAPAPYNEQFF
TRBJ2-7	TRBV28	CASSLGSLAYEQYF
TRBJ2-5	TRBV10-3	CAISGGGRETQYF
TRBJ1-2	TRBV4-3	CASSQVSGTGGYGYTF
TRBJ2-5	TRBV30	CAWSVQETQYF
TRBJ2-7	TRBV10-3	CAISKGTSGTYEQYF
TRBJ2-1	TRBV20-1	CSASPPAGVYNEQFF
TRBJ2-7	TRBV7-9	CASSRRTGTGGSEQYF
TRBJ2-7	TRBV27	CASSLGPSGSYEQYF
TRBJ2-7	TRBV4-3	CASSQEVIGVSGSPSEQYF
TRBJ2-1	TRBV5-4	CASSLVAGGPLGEQFF
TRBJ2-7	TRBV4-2	CASSPGSLGREKVEQYF
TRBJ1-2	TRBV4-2	CASSPRTGPGYGYTF
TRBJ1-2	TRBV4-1	CASSQDGLAGGIYGYTF
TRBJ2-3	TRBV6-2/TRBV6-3	CASSSGRRTNTQYF
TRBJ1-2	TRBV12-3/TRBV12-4	CASSLGRVRGYTF
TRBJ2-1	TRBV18	CASSPQSGSSYNEQFF
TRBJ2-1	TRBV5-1	CASSARGAYNEQFF
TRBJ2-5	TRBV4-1	CASSQGGLAGQETQYF
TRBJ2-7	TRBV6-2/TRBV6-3	CASSRKGLGSYEQYF
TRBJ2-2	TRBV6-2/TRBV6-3	CASSLAGVSVGELFF
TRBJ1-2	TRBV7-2	CASSRDRRNYGYTF